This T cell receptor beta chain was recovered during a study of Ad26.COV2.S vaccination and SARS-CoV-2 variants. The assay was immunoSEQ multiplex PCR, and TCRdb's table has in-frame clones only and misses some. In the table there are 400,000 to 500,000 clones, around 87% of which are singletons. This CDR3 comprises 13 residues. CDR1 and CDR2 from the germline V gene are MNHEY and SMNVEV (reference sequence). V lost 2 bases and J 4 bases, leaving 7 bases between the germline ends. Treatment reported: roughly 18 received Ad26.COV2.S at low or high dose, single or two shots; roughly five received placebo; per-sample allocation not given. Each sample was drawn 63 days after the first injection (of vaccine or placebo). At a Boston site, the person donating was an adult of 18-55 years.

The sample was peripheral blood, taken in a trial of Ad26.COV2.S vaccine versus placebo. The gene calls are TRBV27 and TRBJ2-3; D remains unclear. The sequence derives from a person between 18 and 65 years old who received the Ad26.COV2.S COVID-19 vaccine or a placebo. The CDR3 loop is CASSLQSSDTQYF. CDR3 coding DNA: TGTGCCAGCAGTTTACAGTCCTCAGATACGCAGTATTTT.